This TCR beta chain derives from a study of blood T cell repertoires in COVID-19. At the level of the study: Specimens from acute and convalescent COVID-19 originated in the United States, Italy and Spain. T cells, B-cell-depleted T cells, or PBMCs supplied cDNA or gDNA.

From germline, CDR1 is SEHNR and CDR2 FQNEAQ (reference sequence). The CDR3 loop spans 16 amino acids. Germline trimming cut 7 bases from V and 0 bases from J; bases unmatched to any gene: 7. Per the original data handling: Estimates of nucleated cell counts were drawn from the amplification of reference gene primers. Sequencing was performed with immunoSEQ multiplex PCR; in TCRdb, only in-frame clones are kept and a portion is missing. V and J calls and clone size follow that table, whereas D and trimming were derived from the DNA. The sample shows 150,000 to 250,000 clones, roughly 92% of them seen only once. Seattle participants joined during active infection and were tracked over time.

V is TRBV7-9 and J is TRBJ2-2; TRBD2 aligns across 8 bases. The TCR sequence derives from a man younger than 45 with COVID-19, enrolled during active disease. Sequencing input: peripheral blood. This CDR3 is CASTQSGGANTGELFF. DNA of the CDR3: TGTGCCAGCACCCAGAGCGGGGGAGCGAACACCGGGGAGCTGTTTTTT.